Listed below are T cell receptor beta chains from one sample, sequenced in a study of radiation and T cells in renal cell carcinoma. This table comes from immunoSEQ multiplex PCR, and its TCRdb copy is limited to in-frame clones, with some not included. The sample contains some 150,000 clones, roughly 87% of which appear only once. Material: blood, obtained from a patient whose treatment included radiotherapy and nephrectomy. The receptors come from a woman in her 50s with renal cell carcinoma. CDR3s include the opening cysteine and the closing phenylalanine or tryptophan. A D gene is named only where the DNA matches it firmly. The size of a clone is reported for some rows only, either as once, few or many, or as a class for expanded clones.

j_call v_call clone_size d_call cdr3_aa cdr3_nt
TRBJ2-3 TRBV5-6 . TRBD2 CASSLLGGGDTDTQYF TGTGCCAGCAGCTTGCTTGGCGGGGGGGACACAGATACGCAGTATTTT
TRBJ2-3 TRBV6-6 once TRBD1 CASSRDRGGTDTQYF TGTGCCAGCAGTCGGGACAGGGGAGGCACAGATACGCAGTATTTT
TRBJ1-2 TRBV29-1 . . CSVGGGGGYGYTF TGCAGCGTTGGCGGAGGAGGAGGTTATGGCTACACCTTC
TRBJ2-3 TRBV27 . . CASREQVGDTQYF TGTGCCAGCAGGGAGCAGGTTGGGGATACGCAGTATTTT
TRBJ2-3 TRBV5-1 once TRBD2 CASSSFSGATDTQYF TGCGCCAGCAGCTCCTTCAGCGGGGCTACAGATACGCAGTATTTT
TRBJ1-1 TRBV6-1 . . CASSEVVGKTGGEAFF TGTGCCAGCAGTGAAGTCGTCGGCAAAACGGGTGGTGAAGCTTTCTTT
TRBJ2-1 TRBV6-1 . TRBD2 CASSAASGGYAEQFF TGTGCCAGCAGTGCCGCTAGCGGGGGGTATGCTGAGCAGTTCTTC
TRBJ1-5 TRBV6-5 . . CASSSRTTQHF TGTGCCAGCAGTTCGAGGACTACCCAGCATTTT
TRBJ1-4 TRBV4-1 once . CASSLGFGSGNEKLFF TGCGCCAGCAGCCTGGGGTTCGGTTCTGGTAATGAAAAACTGTTTTTT
TRBJ1-2 TRBV4-1 . . CASSQVTNPGYTF TGCGCCAGCAGCCAAGTTACTAATCCTGGCTACACCTTC
TRBJ1-1 TRBV7-9 . TRBD1 CASSHTGVIQEAFF TGTGCCAGCAGCCATACAGGGGTAATTCAAGAAGCTTTCTTT
TRBJ2-1 TRBV7-9 . . CASSLVGGTNYNEQFF TGTGCCAGCAGCTTAGTTGGGGGGACCAACTACAATGAGCAGTTCTTC
TRBJ1-2 TRBV5-1 . TRBD1 CASSFGTGPVNYGYTF TGCGCCAGCAGCTTCGGGACAGGTCCAGTCAACTATGGCTACACCTTC
TRBJ2-1 TRBV10-2 . . CASSDYNEQFF TGCGCCAGCAGTGACTACAATGAGCAGTTCTTC
TRBJ2-3 TRBV14 . . CASSRFSTDTQYF TGTGCCAGCAGCCGATTCAGCACAGATACGCAGTATTTT
TRBJ2-3 TRBV9 few TRBD2 CASGKGAGVRTDTQYF TGTGCCAGCGGAAAGGGAGCGGGGGTGCGCACAGATACGCAGTATTTT
TRBJ2-7 TRBV18 . . CASSPGTGVGEQYF TGTGCCAGCTCCCCCGGGACGGGGGTGGGGGAGCAGTACTTC
TRBJ2-7 TRBV10-3 . TRBD2 CAISGGTSGDEQYF TGTGCCATCAGTGGGGGGACTAGCGGGGACGAGCAGTACTTC
TRBJ2-1 TRBV7-6 . . CASSLELVHEQFF TGTGCCAGCAGCTTAGAATTGGTTCATGAGCAGTTCTTC
TRBJ2-2 TRBV18 . . CASSEVGAGELFF TGTGCCAGCTCGGAGGTTGGCGCCGGGGAGCTGTTTTTT
TRBJ2-5 TRBV9 . TRBD2 CASSVPGTSGVVGGETQYF TGTGCCAGCAGCGTACCCGGGACTAGCGGGGTGGTAGGGGGAGAGACCCAGTACTTC
TRBJ1-1 TRBV19 . . CASSIAGTLTTEAFF TGTGCCAGTAGTATCGCGGGGACCCTAACGACTGAAGCTTTCTTT
TRBJ2-2 TRBV6-6 . . CASSSLDFTGELFF TGTGCCAGCAGTTCCCTGGACTTCACCGGGGAGCTGTTTTTT
TRBJ1-1 TRBV6-5 . . CASSLTQMNTEAFF TGTGCCAGCAGTTTGACCCAAATGAACACTGAAGCTTTCTTT
TRBJ1-3 TRBV7-6 . . CASSLEVNTIYF TGTGCCAGCAGCTTAGAAGTAAACACCATATATTTT
TRBJ2-3 TRBV5-1 . . CASSLADRSSTDTQYF TGCGCCAGCAGCTTGGCGGATCGGTCTAGCACAGATACGCAGTATTTT